The sequence of this T cell receptor beta chain was determined in a study of graft-versus-host responses after intestinal transplantation. Study-level information: Each recipient received a multivisceral, liver-intestinal, or isolated intestinal graft. All of the recipients had induction that used anti-thymocyte globulin, then tacrolimus and steroids for 2 to 3 years.

Between the trimmed V and J ends, which lost 2 bases and 10 bases, there was a span of 13 bases. This CDR3 is 14 amino acids long. Germline-derived CDR1 and CDR2 are SGHNT and YYREEE (reference sequence). Clones were read by immunoSEQ multiplex PCR, and TCRdb kept only the in-frame ones, dropping some. This repertoire shows about 97,000 clones, over 75% found once; its top ten account for approximately 16%. The rearrangement joins TRBV5-4 to TRBJ1-6, with no clear D. The sequence derives from a human patient who received an intestinal transplant, so some T cells may come from the graft donor. Specimen: PBMCs, collected around 68 weeks after intestinal transplant. The DNA of the CDR3 is TGTGCCAGCAGCTTCAGAGGGTTAGAATCACCCCTCCACTTT. This gives the protein CASSFRGLESPLHF.